Listed below are T cell receptor beta chains from one sample, sequenced in a study of T cell responses to AZD1222 COVID-19 vaccine. Generated by immunoSEQ multiplex PCR, the TCRdb table keeps only in-frame clones and is missing some. The table has more than 100,000 clones, more than 85% seen once. Source: peripheral blood, taken 28 days after the second AZD1222 dose. Receptors were obtained from an adult who received the AZD1222 COVID-19 vaccine. The CDR3 runs from the conserved cysteine through the conserved F or W. D genes are given only for firm matches. Clone size is given for some rows only: seen once, a few or many times, or a class if the clone is expanded.

v_call	d_call	clone_size	j_call	cdr3_nt	cdr3_aa
TRBV11-2	-	-	TRBJ2-3	TGTGCCAGCAGCTTAAGGTTACAGACAGATACGCAGTATTTT	CASSLRLQTDTQYF
TRBV7-6	-	-	TRBJ2-7	TGTGCCAGCAGCTTCGAGCTAGCACCGACCTACGAGCAGTACTTC	CASSFELAPTYEQYF
TRBV5-1	-	-	TRBJ1-2	TGCGCCAGCAGCTTGGGCCCCGGATTTCGTAACTATGGCTACACCTTC	CASSLGPGFRNYGYTF
TRBV18	-	-	TRBJ1-2	TGTGCCAGCTCACCAGGGACAAACGACTATGGCTACACCTTC	CASSPGTNDYGYTF
TRBV6-5	-	-	TRBJ2-2	TGTGCCAGCAGTGACTCCGGCACCGGGGAGCTGTTTTTT	CASSDSGTGELFF
TRBV29-1	-	-	TRBJ1-1	TGCAGCGTTTCTCTTGGCACTGAAGCTTTCTTT	CSVSLGTEAFF
TRBV12-3/TRBV12-4	-	-	TRBJ1-1	TGTGCCAGCGGAGGGGGGGGAGACACTGAAGCTTTCTTT	CASGGGGDTEAFF
TRBV7-3	-	-	TRBJ2-7	TGTGCCAGCAGCTTAAATGGGGCCACGGGGGAGCAGTACTTC	CASSLNGATGEQYF
TRBV3-1/TRBV3-2	TRBD2	-	TRBJ2-3	TGTGCCAGCAGCCTAGCGGGGGCGAAAGATACGCAGTATTTT	CASSLAGAKDTQYF
TRBV5-1	-	-	TRBJ1-1	TGCGCCAGCAGCTTGGATCCAGGGTCGGGCACTGAAGCTTTCTTT	CASSLDPGSGTEAFF
TRBV7-2	-	-	TRBJ1-2	TGTGCCAGCAGCTTAGTAGGAACGGGGCGAACAGGAGGCTACACCTTC	CASSLVGTGRTGGYTF
TRBV19	TRBD2	-	TRBJ2-4	TGTGCCAGTAATACACTAGCGGGGAAAATTCAGTACTTC	CASNTLAGKIQYF
TRBV2	-	-	TRBJ1-5	TGTGCCAGCAGTGAAGCGATGGCCGATAATCAGCCCCAGCATTTT	CASSEAMADNQPQHF
TRBV12-5	-	-	TRBJ2-7	TGTGCTAGTGGTTCCGACGCCGGGGAGCAGTACTTC	CASGSDAGEQYF
TRBV10-3	TRBD2	-	TRBJ2-1	TGTGCCATCAGCCACAGCGGGACTAGCGGGGGTTACAATGAGCAGTTCTTC	CAISHSGTSGGYNEQFF
TRBV14	TRBD2	-	TRBJ2-1	TGTGCCAGCAGCCAATCTGGCGGGAGGTTCTACAATGAGCAGTTCTTC	CASSQSGGRFYNEQFF
TRBV18	-	-	TRBJ2-1	TGTGCCAGCTCCCCCGGGGGACAGTCCTACAATGAGCAGTTCTTC	CASSPGGQSYNEQFF
TRBV4-3	TRBD1	-	TRBJ1-4	TGCGCCAGCAGCCAGGGCCAGGACAGGGGGGGAGAAAAACTGTTTTTT	CASSQGQDRGGEKLFF
TRBV5-1	-	-	TRBJ2-2	TGCGCCAGCAGCATCGAAGCCGGGGAGCTGTTTTTT	CASSIEAGELFF
TRBV19	-	once	TRBJ1-4	TGTGCCAGTAGTAACAGATATAATGAAAAACTGTTTTTT	CASSNRYNEKLFF
TRBV29-1	-	-	TRBJ2-7	TGCAGCGTTGCGGCAGCAAGCCCCTCCTACGAGCAGTACTTC	CSVAAASPSYEQYF